A selection of T cell receptor beta chains follows, all from one sample in a study of blood T cell repertoires in COVID-19. Profiling relied on immunoSEQ multiplex PCR, and the TCRdb table lists in-frame clones only, not all of them. This sample carries approximately 300,000 clones, around 90% of them seen once, and the ten largest clones take over 5.5%. The sequenced sample consisted of peripheral blood. The receptors originated from a woman aged 50 to 60 with COVID-19, enrolled during active disease. Each CDR3 is given with its conserved first and last residue. D genes are given only for firm matches. The size entry is marked missing in some rows and otherwise reads once, few, many or a size class.

size: many
J: TRBJ2-7
V: TRBV7-9
D: TRBD1
CDR3: CASSPRDSKSVHEQYF
DNA: TGTGCCAGCAGCCCACGGGACAGTAAGAGTGTACACGAGCAGTACTTC

size: -
J: TRBJ2-1
V: TRBV4-1
D: TRBD2
CDR3: CASSLLGLAGNEQFF
DNA: TGCGCCAGCAGCCTGTTAGGACTAGCTGGTAATGAGCAGTTCTTC

size: -
J: TRBJ1-1
V: TRBV29-1
D: -
CDR3: CSVMGRFGTEAFF
DNA: TGCAGCGTTATGGGGCGCTTCGGCACTGAAGCTTTCTTT

size: -
J: TRBJ2-3
V: TRBV5-1
D: TRBD2
CDR3: CASSRLGLAGGDDTDTQYF
DNA: TGCGCCAGCAGCCGGCTGGGGTTAGCGGGAGGGGATGACACAGATACGCAGTATTTT

size: -
J: TRBJ2-1
V: TRBV10-1
D: TRBD1
CDR3: CASNSGKGQLTYNEQFF
DNA: TGCGCCAGCAACAGTGGAAAGGGACAGTTAACTTACAATGAGCAGTTCTTC

size: -
J: TRBJ2-3
V: TRBV19
D: TRBD1
CDR3: CASSRQGSTDTQYF
DNA: TGTGCCAGTAGTCGACAGGGCAGCACAGATACGCAGTATTTT

size: -
J: TRBJ2-5
V: TRBV5-1
D: -
CDR3: CASSLKGRGETQYF
DNA: TGCGCCAGCAGCTTGAAAGGCAGGGGCGAGACCCAGTACTTC

size: -
J: TRBJ1-2
V: TRBV21-1
D: -
CDR3: CASTRGQVANYGYTF
DNA: TGTGCCAGCACCAGAGGACAGGTTGCTAACTATGGCTACACCTTC

size: -
J: TRBJ2-7
V: TRBV7-2
D: TRBD2
CDR3: CASSLTSGSSYEQYF
DNA: TGTGCCAGCAGCTTAACTAGCGGGAGCTCCTACGAGCAGTACTTC

size: -
J: TRBJ2-7
V: TRBV19
D: -
CDR3: CASSFWPGVTYEQYF
DNA: TGTGCCAGTAGTTTTTGGCCAGGGGTAACCTACGAGCAGTACTTC

size: once
J: TRBJ1-4
V: TRBV19
D: -
CDR3: CASSFTTGVATNEKLFF
DNA: TGTGCCAGTAGCTTCACAACGGGAGTTGCAACTAATGAAAAACTGTTTTTT

size: -
J: TRBJ1-3
V: TRBV7-2
D: -
CDR3: CASSPFNRPGSGNTIYF
DNA: TGTGCCAGCAGCCCGTTCAATCGCCCGGGCTCTGGAAACACCATATATTTT

size: -
J: TRBJ1-3
V: TRBV5-1
D: -
CDR3: CASSLDGGSGNTIYF
DNA: TGCGCCAGCAGCTTAGACGGAGGCTCTGGAAACACCATATATTTT

size: -
J: TRBJ2-3
V: TRBV30
D: TRBD2
CDR3: CAWTFLAGGTQYF
DNA: TGTGCCTGGACCTTCCTAGCGGGGGGTACGCAGTATTTT

size: -
J: TRBJ2-1
V: TRBV6-6
D: TRBD2
CDR3: CASRSAGGVDEQFF
DNA: TGTGCCAGCAGATCGGCGGGGGGGGTGGATGAGCAGTTCTTC

size: -
J: TRBJ1-6
V: TRBV2
D: -
CDR3: CASSESGLGGSPLHF
DNA: TGTGCCAGCAGTGAATCGGGGTTAGGAGGTTCACCCCTCCACTTT

size: -
J: TRBJ1-2
V: TRBV7-2
D: -
CDR3: CASSLGVPGYGYTF
DNA: TGTGCCAGCAGCTTAGGAGTTCCGGGCTATGGCTACACCTTC

size: once
J: TRBJ2-5
V: TRBV7-2
D: -
CDR3: CASSLGYGVQETQYF
DNA: TGTGCCAGCAGCTTAGGGTACGGGGTCCAAGAGACCCAGTACTTC

size: -
J: TRBJ1-1
V: TRBV4-1
D: -
CDR3: CASSQEGPDLTEAFF
DNA: TGCGCCAGCAGCCAAGAGGGGCCCGATTTGACTGAAGCTTTCTTT

size: once
J: TRBJ1-2
V: TRBV7-9
D: -
CDR3: CASSFQGLDGYTF
DNA: TGTGCCAGCAGCTTCCAGGGGCTCGATGGCTACACCTTC

size: -
J: TRBJ2-1
V: TRBV9
D: TRBD2
CDR3: CASSVGGTSNEQFF
DNA: TGTGCCAGCAGCGTAGGAGGGACTAGCAATGAGCAGTTCTTC

size: -
J: TRBJ2-1
V: TRBV3-1/TRBV3-2
D: -
CDR3: CASRGLAGRSSYNEQFF
DNA: TGTGCCAGCAGAGGGCTAGCCGGCCGAAGCTCCTACAATGAGCAGTTCTTC

size: -
J: TRBJ2-1
V: TRBV2
D: TRBD2
CDR3: CASNTGTSGRVRNEQFF
DNA: TGTGCCAGCAATACTGGGACTAGCGGGAGGGTTCGCAATGAGCAGTTCTTC

size: -
J: TRBJ2-2
V: TRBV24-1
D: -
CDR3: CATIKYRRETGELFF
DNA: TGTGCCACCATCAAGTACAGGAGAGAGACCGGGGAGCTGTTTTTT

size: -
J: TRBJ1-1
V: TRBV4-2
D: TRBD1
CDR3: CASSQEGQVGYPEAFF
DNA: TGTGCCAGCAGCCAAGAGGGACAGGTGGGGTACCCTGAAGCTTTCTTT

size: -
J: TRBJ2-1
V: TRBV12-3/TRBV12-4
D: -
CDR3: CASSNQDEQFF
DNA: TGTGCCAGCAGTAACCAGGATGAGCAGTTCTTC

size: once
J: TRBJ1-5
V: TRBV30
D: -
CDR3: CAWSVQGGQPQHF
DNA: TGTGCCTGGAGTGTACAGGGTGGGCAGCCCCAGCATTTT

size: -
J: TRBJ2-5
V: TRBV6-6
D: TRBD1
CDR3: CASTPRGQLQETQYF
DNA: TGTGCCAGCACCCCTCGGGGACAGCTCCAAGAGACCCAGTACTTC